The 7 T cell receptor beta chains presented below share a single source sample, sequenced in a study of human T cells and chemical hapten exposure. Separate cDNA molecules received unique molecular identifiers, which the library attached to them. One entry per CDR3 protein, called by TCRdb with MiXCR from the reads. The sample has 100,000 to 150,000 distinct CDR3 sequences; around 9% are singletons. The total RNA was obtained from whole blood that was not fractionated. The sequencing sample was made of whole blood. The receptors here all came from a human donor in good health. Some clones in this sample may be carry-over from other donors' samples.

CDR3 amino acids: CSARERGIIPDTQYF. The DNA of the CDR3 is TGCAGTGCTAGAGAAAGGGGAATAATCCCAGATACGCAGTATTTT. The chain carries TRBV20-1 and TRBJ2-3; maybe TRBD1 (5 bases). Germline V gene lookup returns CDR1 DFQATT and CDR2 SNEGSKA (reference sequence). V was clipped by 0 bases and J by 4 bases, with 14 bases between them. CDR3 length: 15 residues.

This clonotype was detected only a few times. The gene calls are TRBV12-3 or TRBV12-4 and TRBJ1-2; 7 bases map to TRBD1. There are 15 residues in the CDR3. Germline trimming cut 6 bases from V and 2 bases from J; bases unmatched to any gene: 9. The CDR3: CASSPPTGPNYGYTF. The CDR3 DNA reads TGTGCCAGCAGCCCCCCGACAGGGCCCAACTATGGCTACACCTTC.

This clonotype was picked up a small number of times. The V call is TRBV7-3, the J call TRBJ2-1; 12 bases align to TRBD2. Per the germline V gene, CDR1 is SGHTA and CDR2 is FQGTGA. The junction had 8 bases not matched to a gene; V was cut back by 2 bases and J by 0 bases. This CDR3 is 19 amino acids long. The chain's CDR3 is CASSLSTSGGSSSYNEQFF. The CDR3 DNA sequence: TGTGCCAGCAGCTTATCAACTAGCGGGGGGTCCAGCTCCTACAATGAGCAGTTCTTC.

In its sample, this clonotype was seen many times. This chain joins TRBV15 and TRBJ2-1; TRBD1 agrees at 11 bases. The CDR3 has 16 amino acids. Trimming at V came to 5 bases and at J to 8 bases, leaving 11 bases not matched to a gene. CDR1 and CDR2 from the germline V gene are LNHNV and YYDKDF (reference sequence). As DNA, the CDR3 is TGTGCCACCAGCTCATATGGACAGGGGGCGGCGGATGAGCAGTTCTTC. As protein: CATSSYGQGAADEQFF.

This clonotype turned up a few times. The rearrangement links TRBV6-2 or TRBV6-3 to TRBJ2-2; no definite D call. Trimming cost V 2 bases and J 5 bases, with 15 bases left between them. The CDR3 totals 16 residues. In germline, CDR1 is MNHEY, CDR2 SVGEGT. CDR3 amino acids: CASSYPRRVGTGELFF. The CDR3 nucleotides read TGTGCCAGCAGTTACCCCCGTCGCGTTGGGACCGGGGAGCTGTTTTTT.

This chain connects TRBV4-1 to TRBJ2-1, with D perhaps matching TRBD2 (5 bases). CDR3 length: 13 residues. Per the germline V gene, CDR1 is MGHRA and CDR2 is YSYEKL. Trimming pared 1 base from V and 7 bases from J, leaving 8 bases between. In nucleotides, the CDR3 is TGCGCCAGCAGCCAAGGGCGGGTAAATGAGCAGTTCTTC. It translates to CASSQGRVNEQFF.

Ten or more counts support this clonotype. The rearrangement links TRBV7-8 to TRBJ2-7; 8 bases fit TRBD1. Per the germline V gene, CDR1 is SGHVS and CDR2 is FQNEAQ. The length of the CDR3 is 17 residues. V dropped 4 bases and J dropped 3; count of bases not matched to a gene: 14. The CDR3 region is CASSSRTRTGTGYEQYF. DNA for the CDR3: TGTGCCAGCAGCTCACGTACCAGGACAGGGACAGGCTACGAGCAGTACTTC.